Presented here are 19 T cell receptor beta chains from one specimen sequenced in a study of patients and donors after allogeneic stem cell transplantation. TCRdb redid the calling of the RT-PCR reads with MiXCR, one entry per CDR3 protein. The sample holds about 160,000 distinct CDR3 sequences; about two fifths are singletons and the top ten take 40% to 55%. The source material was blood, either unsorted or a sorted T cell fraction (not recorded which). Source of these receptors: a human donor who was either an allogeneic HSCT recipient or a stem cell or donor lymphocyte infusion donor (not recorded which). It is not recorded whose cells these are; they may come from a transplant donor.

This clonotype showed up just a few times. The CDR3 region is CASSIGINTEAFF. As DNA, the CDR3 is TGTGCCAGTAGTATCGGAATTAACACTGAAGCTTTCTTT. The chain carries TRBV19 and TRBJ1-1; unclear D gene. Germline CDR1 reads LNHDA; CDR2 reads SQIVND (reference sequence). CDR3 size: 13 residues. V was pared by 3 bases and J by 2 bases, with 7 bases between.

This clonotype was detected only a few times. The genes are TRBV28 and TRBJ2-1, with 8 bases lining up with TRBD2. The CDR3 covers 16 residues. V trimming: 2 bases; J trimming: 3 bases; junction bases outside the gene matches: 6. Germline V CDR1 and CDR2: MDHEN, SYDVKM. CDR3 sequence reads: CASSLEAGGVYNEQFF. In DNA, the CDR3 is TGTGCCAGCAGTTTAGAGGCCGGGGGGGTCTACAATGAGCAGTTCTTC.

This chain joins TRBV7-9 and TRBJ1-2; the D is unclear. The V gene lost 3 bases and the J gene lost 1 base, with 15 bases spanning the gap. The V gene's germline CDR1 is SEHNR and CDR2 FQNEAQ (reference sequence). The CDR3 is made up of 16 amino acids. This CDR3 is CASSFGDSPSNYGYTF. DNA for the CDR3: TGTGCCAGCAGCTTTGGGGATTCTCCTAGTAACTATGGCTACACCTTC.

This sequence joins TRBV6-5 and TRBJ2-7; D gene uncertain. Trimming removed 5 bases at V and 6 bases at J, with 20 bases between. This CDR3 contains 15 residues. The germline V gene has CDR1 MNHEY and CDR2 SVGAGI. The CDR3, as DNA: TGTGCCAGCAGTCCTGCCCTGCTCGGTATTCTCGAGCAGTACTTC. Translating it yields CASSPALLGILEQYF.

This clonotype was detected only a few times. The chain combines TRBV12-3 or TRBV12-4 with TRBJ1-2, with D unclear. Trimming took 4 bases from V and 3 from J, leaving 15 bases between them. This CDR3 is built from 15 residues. The CDR3 protein is CASSSRTTEDYGYTF. CDR3 DNA sequence: TGTGCCAGCAGTTCCCGGACTACCGAGGACTATGGCTACACCTTC.

This clonotype has only a few counts. The chain's CDR3 is CSAREPGQQWGKPQHF. The CDR3 region has the DNA TGCAGTGCTAGGGAACCCGGACAACAATGGGGAAAGCCCCAGCATTTT. This chain links TRBV20-1 with TRBJ1-5; possibly TRBD1 for D (5 bases). CDR3 size: 16 residues. CDR1 is DFQATT, CDR2 SNEGSKA, per germline (reference sequence). Trimming took off 3 bases at V and 8 bases at J, with 23 bases between the two ends.

This chain connects TRBV28 to TRBJ1-5; 11 bases are shared with TRBD1. The CDR3 has 16 residues. The J segment lost 6 bases and the V segment lost 5 bases, leaving 9 bases of the junction unmatched. In germline, CDR1 is MDHEN, CDR2 SYDVKM. CDR3 residues: CASSPLDRGLGQPQHF. The CDR3 nucleotides read TGTGCCAGCAGTCCACTGGACAGGGGGCTTGGTCAGCCCCAGCATTTT.

This chain joins TRBV15 and TRBJ2-1, with 10 bases fitting TRBD2. This CDR3 is built from 18 residues. Losses at the gene ends were 0 bases for V and 5 bases for J; bases not matched to a gene: 10. Germline V gene lookup returns CDR1 LNHNV and CDR2 YYDKDF (reference sequence). The CDR3 reads CATSRDWSGGAPHNEQFF. The DNA of the CDR3 is TGTGCCACCAGCAGAGATTGGAGCGGGGGGGCACCCCACAATGAGCAGTTCTTC.

A word on this clonotype: An end of the junction differs from the germline gene, which may be a read error. The rearrangement joins TRBV9 to TRBJ1-4; D gene unclear. This CDR3 contains 12 residues. Germline V lookup: CDR1 SGDLS, CDR2 YYNGEE. CDR3 region: CASSANDEQLFF. CDR3 sequence (DNA): TGTGCCAGCAGCGCGAACGATGAACAACTGTTTTTT.

In its sample, this clonotype was seen a few times. The gene calls are TRBV7-2 and TRBJ2-3; possible D gene TRBD2, 5 bases. This CDR3 has 13 amino acids. The ends were cut back, 1 base at V and 5 bases at J, with 7 bases in the middle. Germline V lookup: CDR1 SGHTA, CDR2 FQGNSA. CDR3 coding DNA: TGTGCCAGCAGCTTAGTAGGAGGAGATACGCAGTATTTT. It is translated as CASSLVGGDTQYF. Using reference TRBV7-2 and TRBJ2-3 for the parts outside the CDR3, the full variable domain is GAGVSQSPSNKVTEKGKDVELRCDPISGHTALYWYRQSLGQGLEFLIYFQGNSAPDKSGLPSDRFSAERTGGSVSTLTIQRTQQEDSAVYLCASSLVGGDTQYFGPGTRLTVL.

CDR3 region: CASSLVHTGELFF. CDR3 sequence (DNA): TGTGCCAGCAGCTTGGTGCACACCGGGGAGCTGTTTTTT. The chain has TRBV7-9 and TRBJ2-2; D unresolved. Germline V gene lookup returns CDR1 SEHNR and CDR2 FQNEAQ (reference sequence). The CDR3 has 13 amino acids. Trimming removed 3 bases at V and 3 bases at J, with 5 bases between.

The J gene is TRBJ1-2, the V gene TRBV4-3; D might be TRBD1 (6 bases). Trimming removed 5 bases at V and 8 bases at J, with 18 bases between. There are 14 residues in the CDR3. Germline assignment: CDR1 LGHNA and CDR2 YSLEER. CDR3 nucleotides: TGCGCCAGCAGCTTACGACAGGCCCCCGGAGGCTACACCTTC. Residues: CASSLRQAPGGYTF.

The rearrangement joins TRBV5-1 to TRBJ1-2; TRBD1 matches 9 bases. Per the germline V gene, CDR1 is SGHRS and CDR2 is YFSETQ. CDR3 length: 16 amino acids. V was pared by 0 bases and J by 8 bases, with 11 bases of the junction left unmatched. Here the CDR3 DNA reads TGCGCCAGCAGCTTGGAGGCACAGGGGGCGAGTTACGGCTACACCTTC. It specifies CASSLEAQGASYGYTF.

This clonotype was detected a few times. The rearrangement links TRBV20-1 to TRBJ1-2, with D maybe TRBD1 (5 bases). Germline V gene data show CDR1 as DFQATT and CDR2 as SNEGSKA (reference sequence). This CDR3 has 12 residues. V lost 4 bases and J 4 bases, leaving 10 bases between the germline ends. CDR3 DNA: TGCAGTGCTACAGGGTCAGGCTATGGCTACACCTTC. It yields the protein CSATGSGYGYTF.

Comments on this clonotype: No DNA is shown, since the ends of the CDR3 on it are uncertain; the CDR3 is the one TCRdb lists. The CDR3 sequence: CASSTSGSSGYGYTF. The chain links TRBV6-6 to TRBJ1-2. The CDR3 totals 15 residues, both ends included. Germline lookup yields CDR1 MNHNY and CDR2 SVGAGI (reference sequence).

The genes are TRBV29-1 and TRBJ1-2; D ambiguous. Germline CDR1 SQVTM, CDR2 ANQGSEA. This CDR3 spans 11 amino acids. V gave up 1 base and J gave up 8 bases, with 8 bases separating them. This CDR3 reads CSVEGLGGYTF. DNA for the CDR3: TGCAGCGTTGAAGGCTTGGGAGGCTACACCTTC. The whole variable domain, remainder taken from reference TRBV29-1 and TRBJ1-2, is SAVISQKPSRDICQRGTSLTIQCQVDSQVTMMFWYRQQPGQSLTLIATANQGSEATYESGFVIDKFPISRPNLTFSTLTVSNMSPEDSSIYLCSVEGLGGYTFGSGTRLTVV.

This sequence joins TRBV6-1 and TRBJ1-5; 8 nucleotides agree with TRBD1. From germline, CDR1 is MNHNS and CDR2 SASEGT. The CDR3 has 14 residues. V dropped 8 bases and J dropped 6; count of bases not matched to a gene: 9. In DNA, the CDR3 is TGTGCCAGCTCTGACAGGGGCTGGCTTCAGCCCCAGCATTTT. It translates to CASSDRGWLQPQHF.

The chain links TRBV7-2 to TRBJ1-1, with D unclear. Deletions cut 2 bases from V and 2 bases from J, with 6 bases between. The germline V gene has CDR1 SGHTA and CDR2 FQGNSA. The CDR3 covers 13 residues. The CDR3: CASSLPENTEAFF. As DNA, the CDR3 is TGTGCCAGCAGCTTACCAGAAAACACTGAAGCTTTCTTT.

V gene TRBV6-5 combines with J gene TRBJ1-3; D is unclear. V lost 0 bases and J lost 5, with 11 bases in between. The CDR3 length is 15 residues. Germline V lookup: CDR1 MNHEY, CDR2 SVGAGI. CDR3 sequence (DNA): TGTGCCAGCAGTTACTCAGGAGCCCAACGAAACACCATATATTTT. Its translation: CASSYSGAQRNTIYF.